A selection of T cell receptor beta chains follows, all from one sample in a study of T cell responses to AZD1222 COVID-19 vaccine. Generated by immunoSEQ multiplex PCR, the TCRdb table keeps only in-frame clones and is missing some. The data show under 150,000 clones, 70% to 90% seen once. The sequences come from peripheral blood, collected on day 0 of AZD1222 vaccination. The receptor source for this set is an adult in good health. The CDR3 runs from the conserved cysteine through the conserved F or W. The D gene is left open where the match is weak. Some rows have no size entry. The others give once, few or many, or a class for an expanded clone.

J | size | V | D | DNA | CDR3
TRBJ1-5 | NA | TRBV6-5 | TRBD1 | TGTGCCAGCGGCTTCGGACAGGGCAATCAGCCCCAGCATTTT | CASGFGQGNQPQHF
TRBJ1-4 | NA | TRBV28 | TRBD1 | TGTGCCAGCAGGAAAACAGGGGGAGGGGAAAAACTGTTTTTT | CASRKTGGGEKLFF
TRBJ2-1 | NA | TRBV19 | TRBD2 | TGTGCCAGTAGGGCCGGGACTAGCGGATACAATGAGCAGTTCTTC | CASRAGTSGYNEQFF
TRBJ2-2 | NA | TRBV5-1 | TRBD1 | TGCGCCAGCAGCCCGGAAGGGACAGGCGCCACCGGGGAGCTGTTTTTT | CASSPEGTGATGELFF
TRBJ2-1 | NA | TRBV23-1 | TRBD2 | TGCGCCAGCAGTCAATCGGCCGGGACTAGCGGATACAATGAGCAGTTCTTC | CASSQSAGTSGYNEQFF
TRBJ1-2 | few | TRBV19 | NA | TGTGCCACCCGAGGTGGTACAAGGCTTTATGGCTACACCTTC | CATRGGTRLYGYTF
TRBJ1-5 | NA | TRBV7-9 | NA | TGTGCCAGCAGCTTTCGGGGGGCCCGACAGCCCCAGCATTTT | CASSFRGARQPQHF
TRBJ2-7 | NA | TRBV28 | NA | TGTGCCAGCAAAAGGCCCGTCTCCTACGAGCAGTACTTC | CASKRPVSYEQYF
TRBJ2-1 | NA | TRBV28 | TRBD1 | TGTGCCAGCAGGGACAGGAACCATGGAAGTGGGCAGTTCTTC | CASRDRNHGSGQFF
TRBJ1-5 | NA | TRBV30 | TRBD1 | TGTGCCTGGAGTGGACAGGGCACCCAGCATTTT | CAWSGQGTQHF
TRBJ1-1 | NA | TRBV5-6 | NA | TGTGCCAGCAGCCCCCCCTTATTACGGGGTGAAGCTTTCTTT | CASSPPLLRGEAFF
TRBJ2-3 | NA | TRBV27 | TRBD2 | TGTGCCAGCAGTTTAACTAGCGGGATCACAGATACGCAGTATTTT | CASSLTSGITDTQYF
TRBJ1-2 | NA | TRBV2 | TRBD1 | TGTGCCAGCAGCGCTGGGACAGGGATTCGAGGCTACACCTTC | CASSAGTGIRGYTF
TRBJ2-1 | NA | TRBV9 | NA | TGTGCCAGCAGCGTAGGGGGACAAGCAAAAGGCAATGAGCAGTTCTTC | CASSVGGQAKGNEQFF
TRBJ2-5 | NA | TRBV7-9 | NA | TGTGCCAGCAGCTTAGGGACAGCTCAAGAGACCCAGTACTTC | CASSLGTAQETQYF
TRBJ1-1 | NA | TRBV3-1/TRBV3-2 | TRBD1 | TGTGCCAGCAGCCCACCGACAGGGTTGAACACTGAAGCTTTCTTT | CASSPPTGLNTEAFF
TRBJ2-7 | NA | TRBV7-2 | TRBD2 | TGTGCCAGCAGCTTAGGGACTAGCGGAACCTACGAGCAGTACTTC | CASSLGTSGTYEQYF
TRBJ2-2 | NA | TRBV29-1 | NA | TGCAGCGTTGCCCCTTCGGGCACCGGGGAGCTGTTTTTT | CSVAPSGTGELFF
TRBJ2-2 | NA | TRBV23-1 | NA | TGCGCCAGCAGTCAGTCAGGGCGAACCGGGGAGCTGTTTTTT | CASSQSGRTGELFF
TRBJ2-7 | NA | TRBV7-9 | NA | TGTGCCAGCAGCTTAGAAGGGGGCTACGAGCAGTACTTC | CASSLEGGYEQYF
TRBJ2-2 | NA | TRBV5-4 | NA | TGTGCCAGCAGCTTGGGCACGAACACCGGGGAGCTGTTTTTT | CASSLGTNTGELFF
TRBJ2-5 | NA | TRBV10-2 | TRBD1 | TGCGCCAGCAGTGAGCCGATAGACAGGGACGGAACAGAGACCCAGTACTTC | CASSEPIDRDGTETQYF
TRBJ2-7 | NA | TRBV19 | TRBD1 | TGTGCCAGTAGTAGCGGAGCGGGACAGGGAGAAGGCGAGCAGTACTTC | CASSSGAGQGEGEQYF
TRBJ2-2 | NA | TRBV15 | NA | TGTGCCACCAGCAGAGATACAGGGTCCACCGGGGAGCTGTTTTTT | CATSRDTGSTGELFF
TRBJ1-1 | NA | TRBV10-3 | NA | TGTGCCATCAGCACAGGAGACAGGCCCAAGGGTGAAGCTTTCTTT | CAISTGDRPKGEAFF
TRBJ2-2 | NA | TRBV11-3 | TRBD1 | TGTGCCAGCAGCCCCCCACAGGGGGCAGGGGCCGGGGAGCTGTTTTTT | CASSPPQGAGAGELFF
TRBJ2-2 | NA | TRBV4-2 | TRBD2 | TGTGCCAGCAGCCCCTTCGAAGCGGGATACACCGGGGAGCTGTTTTTT | CASSPFEAGYTGELFF
TRBJ1-5 | NA | TRBV28 | NA | TGTGCCAGCAGGGAAGGGGGGAACAATCAGCCCCAGCATTTT | CASREGGNNQPQHF
TRBJ1-2 | few | TRBV19 | NA | TGTGCCAGTAGTTTGGACAGAGGACCGTATGGCTACACCTTC | CASSLDRGPYGYTF
TRBJ2-1 | NA | TRBV21-1 | NA | TGTGCCAGCAGCAATGTCAGGAGCAGGAATGAGCAGTTCTTC | CASSNVRSRNEQFF
TRBJ2-7 | NA | TRBV2 | NA | TGTGCCAGCAGACGGGCAGGTCTGGATTACGAGCAGTACTTC | CASRRAGLDYEQYF
TRBJ2-2 | NA | TRBV6-1 | NA | TGTGCCAGCAGTGCCAGCGGAGGTGGGAACACCGGGGAGCTGTTTTTT | CASSASGGGNTGELFF
TRBJ1-2 | NA | TRBV7-8 | TRBD1 | TGTGCCAGCAGCTCAAGGACAGGGAACCTTTATGGCTACACCTTC | CASSSRTGNLYGYTF
TRBJ2-5 | once | TRBV6-5 | TRBD1 | TGTGCCAGCCGACTGCAGGGGGCCAGAGAGACCCAGTACTTC | CASRLQGARETQYF
TRBJ1-2 | NA | TRBV28 | TRBD1 | TGTGCCAGCAGTGTGACAGGGGATCTCTATGGCTACACCTTC | CASSVTGDLYGYTF
TRBJ1-5 | NA | TRBV19 | TRBD1 | TGTGCCAGTAGTATGGGACAGTGGACGGGGTCCCAGCATTTT | CASSMGQWTGSQHF